The rows below give T cell receptor beta chains drawn from one sample of a study of shared clonotypes between healthy human individuals. Libraries were prepared by immunoSEQ multiplex PCR; TCRdb keeps only in-frame clonotypes and omits some of them. The data hold 1,400,000 or so clones, with roughly 98.5% observed a single time. Source material: naive CD4+ T cells sorted from blood. The receptors stem from a man aged 25 to 45 in good health. Each CDR3 is given with its conserved first and last residue. D genes are given only for firm matches. For some rows the clone size is stated as once, few or many, or as a class when expanded; others skip it.

size: NA; D: NA; J: TRBJ2-2; V: TRBV4-1; DNA: TGCGCCAGCAGCCAAGATAGTGAGGTCCCCGGGGAGCTGTTTTTT; CDR3: CASSQDSEVPGELFF
size: once; D: NA; J: TRBJ2-2; V: TRBV23-1; DNA: TGCGCCAGCAGTCAATCCCTGCTATACAGGTCTAACACCGGGGAGCTGTTTTTT; CDR3: CASSQSLLYRSNTGELFF
size: once; D: NA; J: TRBJ2-1; V: TRBV5-1; DNA: TGCGCCAGCAGCTCTACAGGGATCAATGAGCAGTTCTTC; CDR3: CASSSTGINEQFF
size: NA; D: NA; J: TRBJ2-7; V: TRBV19; DNA: TGTGCCAGTAGCCACCCGGGGTCGTCCTCCTACGAGCAGTACTTC; CDR3: CASSHPGSSSYEQYF
size: NA; D: NA; J: TRBJ2-7; V: TRBV5-1; DNA: TGCGCCAGCAGCCGGGGGACAGAAAGCTCCTACGAGCAGTACTTC; CDR3: CASSRGTESSYEQYF
size: NA; D: NA; J: TRBJ2-7; V: TRBV4-2; DNA: TGTGCCAGCAGCCAAGGAATACCCGGGAGAGCCACACTCGAGCAGTACTTC; CDR3: CASSQGIPGRATLEQYF
size: NA; D: NA; J: TRBJ1-2; V: TRBV6-6; DNA: TGTGCCAGCAGTTACAACCGACAGAACTATGGCTACACCTTC; CDR3: CASSYNRQNYGYTF
size: NA; D: NA; J: TRBJ1-5; V: TRBV30; DNA: TGTGCCTGGTCCTCGGCTATCAATCAGCCCCAGCATTTT; CDR3: CAWSSAINQPQHF
size: NA; D: TRBD1; J: TRBJ2-7; V: TRBV7-2; DNA: TGTGCCAGCAGCTTAGCGGGGACAGGGGGCAGATACGAGCAGTACTTC; CDR3: CASSLAGTGGRYEQYF
size: NA; D: NA; J: TRBJ2-5; V: TRBV10-1; DNA: TGCGCCAGCAGTGAGTCGCGGGGAACGGTCTTTGGGACCCAGTACTTC; CDR3: CASSESRGTVFGTQYF
size: once; D: NA; J: TRBJ1-2; V: TRBV5-5; DNA: TGTGCCAGCAGGTTGGAGATGGAGTATGGCTACACCTTC; CDR3: CASRLEMEYGYTF
size: NA; D: TRBD1; J: TRBJ2-7; V: TRBV10-3; DNA: TGTGCCAGCCAGGGGGGACAGGGGGTTTACGAGCAGTACTTC; CDR3: CASQGGQGVYEQYF
size: NA; D: NA; J: TRBJ1-5; V: TRBV7-9; DNA: TGTGCCAGCAGCTTAGGAGGTAAGGGCCAGCCCCAGCATTTT; CDR3: CASSLGGKGQPQHF
size: NA; D: NA; J: TRBJ2-3; V: TRBV28; DNA: TGTGCCAGCAGTTCGGACAGATTAGTGGCAGATACGCAGTATTTT; CDR3: CASSSDRLVADTQYF
size: NA; D: TRBD1; J: TRBJ2-7; V: TRBV5-4; DNA: TGTGCCAGCAGCCGGACAGGGGGGATCTCCTACGAGCAGTACTTC; CDR3: CASSRTGGISYEQYF
size: NA; D: TRBD2; J: TRBJ2-1; V: TRBV4-2; DNA: TGTGCCAGCAGCCAGATGACTAGCGGGAGGGGTAATGAGCAGTTCTTC; CDR3: CASSQMTSGRGNEQFF
size: NA; D: NA; J: TRBJ2-7; V: TRBV19; DNA: TGTGCCAGTAGTATCCCAAGCCGGACTTACGAGCAGTACTTC; CDR3: CASSIPSRTYEQYF
size: NA; D: NA; J: TRBJ2-2; V: TRBV7-3; DNA: TGTGCCAGCAGCTTAGGTTGGGGGACCGGGGAGCTGTTTTTT; CDR3: CASSLGWGTGELFF
size: NA; D: NA; J: TRBJ2-1; V: TRBV6-5; DNA: TGTGCCACCGCTAGTGCACTATCCTACAATGAGCAGTTCTTC; CDR3: CATASALSYNEQFF
size: NA; D: NA; J: TRBJ2-7; V: TRBV6-1; DNA: TGTGCCAGCAGGAGGACAGCCGATTACGAGCAGTACTTC; CDR3: CASRRTADYEQYF
size: NA; D: TRBD1; J: TRBJ2-7; V: TRBV27; DNA: TGTGCCAGCGCCCGCACGGGACAGGGGTTTGACGAGCAGTACTTC; CDR3: CASARTGQGFDEQYF
size: NA; D: TRBD2; J: TRBJ2-7; V: TRBV6-6; DNA: TGTGCCAGCAGTGAGACTAGCGGGACCTACGAGCAGTACTTC; CDR3: CASSETSGTYEQYF
size: NA; D: NA; J: TRBJ2-1; V: TRBV5-4; DNA: TGTGCCAGCAGCCCCAGAGGAAGCTCCTACAATGAGCAGTTCTTC; CDR3: CASSPRGSSYNEQFF
size: once; D: NA; J: TRBJ1-5; V: TRBV7-2; DNA: TGTGCCAGCAGCTTAGGGGAAAGCCAGCCCCAGCATTTT; CDR3: CASSLGESQPQHF
size: once; D: NA; J: TRBJ2-7; V: TRBV6-1; DNA: TGTGCCAGCCAACAGGTCCCCTACGAGCAGTACTTC; CDR3: CASQQVPYEQYF
size: NA; D: NA; J: TRBJ2-3; V: TRBV6-5; DNA: TGTGCCAGCATGGAGTGGGGCACAGATACGCAGTATTTT; CDR3: CASMEWGTDTQYF
size: NA; D: NA; J: TRBJ2-7; V: TRBV12-2; DNA: TGTGCAAGTCGCCCGGGGACACCATCCTCCTACGAGCAGTACTTC; CDR3: CASRPGTPSSYEQYF
size: once; D: NA; J: TRBJ2-1; V: TRBV7-6; DNA: TGTGCCAGCAGCACGCGGGCTGGGGGCTCAGCTGAGCAGTTCTTC; CDR3: CASSTRAGGSAEQFF
size: NA; D: TRBD1; J: TRBJ1-5; V: TRBV18; DNA: TGTGCCAGCTCACCGGGGAGGACAGGGAATCAGCCCCAGCATTTT; CDR3: CASSPGRTGNQPQHF
size: NA; D: NA; J: TRBJ2-2; V: TRBV28; DNA: TGTGCCAGCTCTACTGTGACCGGGGAGCTGTTTTTT; CDR3: CASSTVTGELFF
size: NA; D: NA; J: TRBJ2-1; V: TRBV5-1; DNA: TGCGCCAGCAGCTTGTTCGGGAGTGAGGCTTCCTACAATGAGCAGTTCTTC; CDR3: CASSLFGSEASYNEQFF
size: NA; D: TRBD1; J: TRBJ2-3; V: TRBV7-9; DNA: TGTGCCAGCAGCCTAAGGACAGGGAGAACAGATACGCAGTATTTT; CDR3: CASSLRTGRTDTQYF
size: NA; D: NA; J: TRBJ2-1; V: TRBV7-6; DNA: TGTGCCAGCAGCTTAGTTGCTAACAGGGACGCTGAGCAGTTCTTC; CDR3: CASSLVANRDAEQFF
size: NA; D: TRBD1; J: TRBJ1-4; V: TRBV5-1; DNA: TGCGCCAGCAGTCTAACCGGGACAGGGGAGGAAAAACTGTTTTTT; CDR3: CASSLTGTGEEKLFF
size: NA; D: TRBD2; J: TRBJ2-1; V: TRBV29-1; DNA: TGCAGCGCCAGCCGTCGGGCTAGCGGGTTTTACAATGAGCAGTTCTTC; CDR3: CSASRRASGFYNEQFF
size: NA; D: TRBD2; J: TRBJ2-1; V: TRBV15; DNA: TGTGCCACCAGCAGAGTCCTAGCGGCCTCCTACAATGAGCAGTTCTTC; CDR3: CATSRVLAASYNEQFF
size: NA; D: NA; J: TRBJ1-2; V: TRBV29-1; DNA: TGCAGCGTTGAACAGAACCTGGGAGGATATGGCTACACCTTC; CDR3: CSVEQNLGGYGYTF
size: NA; D: TRBD2; J: TRBJ2-7; V: TRBV5-1; DNA: TGCGCCAGCAGCTTGGTCGGGAGGGTCTACGAGCAGTACTTC; CDR3: CASSLVGRVYEQYF
size: NA; D: NA; J: TRBJ2-5; V: TRBV30; DNA: TGTGCCTGGAGATGGGGGGGCTTGCAGACCCAGTACTTC; CDR3: CAWRWGGLQTQYF
size: NA; D: NA; J: TRBJ1-1; V: TRBV5-6; DNA: TGTGCCAGCAGCCATATATTAGGACAGAACACTGAAGCTTTCTTT; CDR3: CASSHILGQNTEAFF
size: NA; D: NA; J: TRBJ2-2; V: TRBV9; DNA: TGTGCCAGCAGCGTAGGGGCTAACACCGGGGAGCTGTTTTTT; CDR3: CASSVGANTGELFF
size: NA; D: TRBD1; J: TRBJ1-2; V: TRBV5-1; DNA: TGCGCCAGCAGCTTCTATAAATTAAACCTACAGGGGGGATATGGCTACACCTTC; CDR3: CASSFYKLNLQGGYGYTF
size: once; D: NA; J: TRBJ2-7; V: TRBV7-9; DNA: TGTGCCAGCAGCGTAAGGGGAGTACCCTCCTACGAGCAGTACTTC; CDR3: CASSVRGVPSYEQYF
size: NA; D: NA; J: TRBJ1-1; V: TRBV5-1; DNA: TGCGCCAGCAGCTTGCTCGGGGCGAGTGGGACTGAAGCTTTCTTT; CDR3: CASSLLGASGTEAFF
size: NA; D: TRBD2; J: TRBJ2-5; V: TRBV5-8; DNA: TGTGCCAGCAGCTTAGGAAGGGCTAGCGGACAAGAGACCCAGTACTTC; CDR3: CASSLGRASGQETQYF
size: NA; D: TRBD2; J: TRBJ2-1; V: TRBV9; DNA: TGTGCCAGCAGCCCCCGAGCGGGAGGATACTACAATGAGCAGTTCTTC; CDR3: CASSPRAGGYYNEQFF
size: NA; D: NA; J: TRBJ2-5; V: TRBV2; DNA: TGTGCCAGCAGTACAGGAGCTCAAGAGACCCAGTACTTC; CDR3: CASSTGAQETQYF
size: NA; D: NA; J: TRBJ2-3; V: TRBV14; DNA: TGTGCCAGCAGCCTAGGACCGGTACGGGATACGCAGTATTTT; CDR3: CASSLGPVRDTQYF
size: NA; D: NA; J: TRBJ1-5; V: TRBV6-5; DNA: TGTGCCAGCAGTTACAGTTACCTTAGCAATCAGCCCCAGCATTTT; CDR3: CASSYSYLSNQPQHF
size: once; D: TRBD2; J: TRBJ2-2; V: TRBV7-8; DNA: TGTGCCAGCAGCGGACTAGCGGGAGATTCGGGGGAGCTGTTTTTT; CDR3: CASSGLAGDSGELFF
size: NA; D: NA; J: TRBJ1-1; V: TRBV5-4; DNA: TGTGCCAGCAGTGCCGGGCCCTCGACCAAGAACACTGAAGCTTTCTTT; CDR3: CASSAGPSTKNTEAFF
size: NA; D: TRBD1; J: TRBJ1-2; V: TRBV6-1; DNA: TGTGCCAGCAGTGAAGACAGGGGGCGGACTAACTATGGCTACACCTTC; CDR3: CASSEDRGRTNYGYTF
size: NA; D: TRBD2; J: TRBJ2-7; V: TRBV6-6; DNA: TGTGCCAGCAGCGCGGGGGTATTCTTATACGAGCAGTACTTC; CDR3: CASSAGVFLYEQYF
size: NA; D: TRBD1; J: TRBJ1-5; V: TRBV6-1; DNA: TGTGCCAGCAGTTGGGACAGCGCTAATCAGCCCCAGCATTTT; CDR3: CASSWDSANQPQHF
size: NA; D: NA; J: TRBJ1-5; V: TRBV19; DNA: TGTGCCAGTAGTATGAGGGGGACTGACCGAGTGTCCCCCCAGCATTTT; CDR3: CASSMRGTDRVSPQHF
size: NA; D: TRBD2; J: TRBJ2-7; V: TRBV14; DNA: TGTGCCAGCAGCCAAGGGAGGGACGGGGGGTTTGTCTACGAGCAGTACTTC; CDR3: CASSQGRDGGFVYEQYF